This T cell receptor beta chain emerged from a study of blood T cell repertoires in COVID-19. Study overall: Italy, Spain and the United States were the sources of the convalescent and acute COVID-19 samples. PBMCs, B-cell-depleted T cells, or T cells were the source of the cDNA or gDNA that made up the material.

Some clones are missing from TCRdb's copy, which holds only in-frame ones; the method was immunoSEQ multiplex PCR. Here the sample spans 90,000 to 120,000 clones, approximately 89% being singletons. Sequencing was performed on peripheral blood. The receptor's source is a man aged 45-65 years with active or convalescent COVID-19.

The CDR3 spells CASSLVGEGFSSYEQYF. The CDR3 nucleotides are TGTGCCAGCAGCTTGGTTGGTGAGGGCTTCTCGTCCTACGAGCAGTACTTC. The rearrangement uses TRBV5-8 and TRBJ2-7; TRBD2 might be the D (5 bases). Germline assignment: CDR1 SGHTS and CDR2 YDEGEE. There are 17 residues in the CDR3. V was shortened by 0 bases and J by 1 base, with 17 bases between the two germline ends. Filled out from reference TRBV5-8 and TRBJ2-7, the complete variable domain reads EAGVTQSPTHLIKTRGQQATLRCSPISGHTSVYWYQQALGLGLQFLLWYDEGEERNRGNFPPRFSGRQFPNYSSELNVNALELEDSALYLCASSLVGEGFSSYEQYFGPGTRLTVT.